There are a few counts of the clone carrying this T cell receptor beta chain. Its antigen is still unknown. The CDR3 loop spans 13 amino acids. The V end was cut by 4 bases, the J end by 0 bases, with 5 bases between. Germline CDR1 is SGHAT and CDR2 is FQNNGV. This sample is drawn from a study of CD8+CD57+ T cells in acquired aplastic anemia. In the study overall: Average CD4+ read depth in healthy donors was 11 million or so reads.

Genomic DNA, the template, was used for profiling of the TCR beta VDJ and CDR3. TCRdb called the reads again in MiXCR, with one record for every CDR3 protein. This sample carries roughly 170,000 distinct CDR3 sequences, around 60% of them seen once, and the ten largest clones take around 45%. Notes on the study in general: Significance was not reached for CD8+ Simpson's diversity between patients and controls.

This chain links TRBV11-2 with TRBJ2-3; the D is unclear. This sequence originates from a human donor in good health. What was sequenced was sorted CD4+, CD8+, or CD8+CD57+ T cells (not recorded which) from PBMCs. CDR3 DNA sequence: TGTGCCAGCAGCTCCCTCAGCACAGATACGCAGTATTTT. Translating it yields CASSSLSTDTQYF.